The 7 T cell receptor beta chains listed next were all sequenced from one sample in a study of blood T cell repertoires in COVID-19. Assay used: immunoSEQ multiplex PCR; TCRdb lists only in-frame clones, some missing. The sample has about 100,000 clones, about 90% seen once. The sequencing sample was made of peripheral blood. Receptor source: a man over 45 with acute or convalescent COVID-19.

CDR3 in DNA: TGCGCCAGCAGCGACGGGACAAAGGCCAATCAGCCCCAGCATTTT. It specifies CASSDGTKANQPQHF. The V and J genes are TRBV5-1 and TRBJ1-5; D may be TRBD1 (6 bases). This CDR3 is built from 15 residues. The V end lost 4 bases, the J end lost 3 bases, and 14 bases lay between the germline ends. Germline V gives CDR1 SGHRS, CDR2 YFSETQ. Variable domain in full (rest from reference TRBV5-1 and TRBJ1-5): KAGVTQTPRYLIKTRGQQVTLSCSPISGHRSVSWYQQTPGQGLQFLFEYFSETQRNKGNFPGRFSGRQFSNSRSEMNVSTLELGDSALYLCASSDGTKANQPQHFGDGTRLSIL.

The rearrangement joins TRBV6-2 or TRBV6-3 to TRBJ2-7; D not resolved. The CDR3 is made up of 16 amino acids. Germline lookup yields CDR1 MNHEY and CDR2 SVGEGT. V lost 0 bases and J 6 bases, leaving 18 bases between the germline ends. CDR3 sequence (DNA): TGTGCCAGCAGTTACTCGGATTTTGGCCCTCTAGGCGAGCAGTACTTC. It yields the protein CASSYSDFGPLGEQYF.

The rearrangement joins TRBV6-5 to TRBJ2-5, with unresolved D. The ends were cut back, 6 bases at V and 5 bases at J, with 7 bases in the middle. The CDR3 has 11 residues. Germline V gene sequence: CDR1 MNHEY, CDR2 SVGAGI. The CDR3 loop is CASSERETQYF. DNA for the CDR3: TGTGCCAGCAGCGAGAGGGAGACCCAGTACTTC.

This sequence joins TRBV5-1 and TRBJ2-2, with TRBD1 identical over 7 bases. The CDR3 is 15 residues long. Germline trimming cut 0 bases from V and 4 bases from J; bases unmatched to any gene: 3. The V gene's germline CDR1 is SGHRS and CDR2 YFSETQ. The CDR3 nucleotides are TGCGCCAGCAGCTTGGGGGGACAGTCCACCGGGGAGCTGTTTTTT. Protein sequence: CASSLGGQSTGELFF.

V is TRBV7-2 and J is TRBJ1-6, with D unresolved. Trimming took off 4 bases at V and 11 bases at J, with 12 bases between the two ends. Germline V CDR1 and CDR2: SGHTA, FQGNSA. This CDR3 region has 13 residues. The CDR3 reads CASSSGLTTPLHF. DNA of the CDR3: TGTGCCAGCAGCTCAGGATTAACAACACCCCTCCACTTT. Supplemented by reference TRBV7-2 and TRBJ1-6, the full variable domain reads GAGVSQSPSNKVTEKGKDVELRCDPISGHTALYWYRQSLGQGLEFLIYFQGNSAPDKSGLPSDRFSAERTGGSVSTLTIQRTQQEDSAVYLCASSSGLTTPLHFGNGTRLTVT.

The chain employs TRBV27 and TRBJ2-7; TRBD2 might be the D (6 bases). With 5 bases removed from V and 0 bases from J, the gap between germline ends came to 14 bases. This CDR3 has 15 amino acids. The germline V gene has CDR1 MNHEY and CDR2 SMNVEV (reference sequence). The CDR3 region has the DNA TGTGCCAGCAGTGGCGGGAAGGGAGTCTCCTACGAGCAGTACTTC. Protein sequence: CASSGGKGVSYEQYF.

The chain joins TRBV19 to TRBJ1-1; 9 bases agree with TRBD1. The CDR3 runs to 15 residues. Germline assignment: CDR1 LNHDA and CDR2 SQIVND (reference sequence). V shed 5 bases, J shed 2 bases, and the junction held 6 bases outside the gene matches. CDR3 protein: CASSVGTGINTEAFF. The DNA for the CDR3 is TGTGCCAGTAGTGTCGGGACAGGGATCAACACTGAAGCTTTCTTT. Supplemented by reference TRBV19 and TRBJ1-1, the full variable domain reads DGGITQSPKYLFRKEGQNVTLSCEQNLNHDAMYWYRQDPGQGLRLIYYSQIVNDFQKGDIAEGYSVSREKKESFPLTVTSAQKNPTAFYLCASSVGTGINTEAFFGQGTRLTVV.